This T cell receptor (beta chain) comes out of a study of blood T cell repertoires in COVID-19. The germline CDR1 and CDR2 sequences are MNHNS and SASEGT. The length of the CDR3 is 16 residues. V was shortened by 2 bases and J by 2 bases, with 13 bases between the two germline ends. The repertoire was sequenced with immunoSEQ multiplex PCR; TCRdb's copy has only in-frame clones and lacks some. The sample lists over 150,000 clones, approximately 80% occurring once. This TCR derives from a woman aged 55-69 years with acute or convalescent COVID-19. The genes are TRBV6-1 and TRBJ2-1; D unclear. The specimen sequenced was peripheral blood. The CDR3 sequence: CASSESAAAPYNEQFF. The CDR3 DNA is TGTGCCAGCAGTGAATCGGCGGCCGCCCCCTACAATGAGCAGTTCTTC.